These 11 T cell receptor beta chains originate from one sample sequenced in a study of cytomegalovirus exposure and HLA in healthy donors. Both 60 Vbeta primers and 13 Jbeta primers went into the PCR. Sequencing was performed with immunoSEQ multiplex PCR; in TCRdb, only in-frame clones are kept and a portion is missing. This table has roughly 200,000 clones, around 85% appearing once. Sequences were obtained from PBMCs. These receptors were collected from a woman in her fifties or sixties in good health and CMV-seronegative.

CDR3 DNA: TGTGCCAGCAGCTTAGTATTCCGGGAGAGCTACAATGAGCAGTTCTTC. Translating it yields CASSLVFRESYNEQFF. The chain combines TRBV7-9 with TRBJ2-1, with D possibly matching TRBD2 (6 bases). Germline loops: CDR1 SEHNR, CDR2 FQNEAQ (reference sequence). Trimming removed 1 base at V and 3 bases at J, with 13 bases between. The CDR3 has 16 residues.

The CDR3 spells CASSQDSPSSYNEQFF. In DNA, the CDR3 is TGCGCCAGCAGCCAAGACTCCCCGAGCTCCTACAATGAGCAGTTCTTC. The chain employs TRBV4-3 and TRBJ2-1; D gene uncertain. This CDR3 contains 16 residues. V gave up 0 bases and J gave up 0 bases, with 9 bases separating them. The germline CDR1 and CDR2 sequences are LGHNA and YSLEER.

The chain links TRBV11-2 to TRBJ2-5; D not certain. CDR1 and CDR2 (germline): SGHAT, FQNNGV. The CDR3 consists of 12 residues. Trimming left V 1 base short and J 4 bases short, with 4 bases between. The CDR3 reads CASSLAGETQYF. The CDR3 nucleotides read TGTGCCAGCAGCTTAGCAGGAGAGACCCAGTACTTC.

The CDR3 DNA sequence: TGTGCCAGCAGTGCTATCAACACCGGGGAGCTGTTTTTT. Encoded protein: CASSAINTGELFF. The chain is built from TRBV6-4 and TRBJ2-2; no definite D call. V lost 4 bases and J lost 2, with 5 bases in between. This CDR3 comprises 13 residues. CDR1 MRHNA and CDR2 SNTAGT come from the germline V gene.

The chain links TRBV7-7 to TRBJ2-3; TRBD2 matches 12 bases. The V gene end was trimmed by 4 bases and the J gene end by 5 bases; junction bases not matched to a gene: 1. The germline CDR1 and CDR2 sequences are SSHAT and FNYEAQ (reference sequence). The CDR3 is 14 residues long. The CDR3 DNA sequence: TGTGCCAGCAGCTCGGGACTAGCGGGAGATACGCAGTATTTT. The encoded protein is CASSSGLAGDTQYF.

This chain joins TRBV5-1 and TRBJ2-1, with 7 positions matching TRBD2. CDR1 and CDR2 (germline): SGHRS, YFSETQ. The V and J ends lost 9 bases and 6 bases, in that order; junction bases with no gene match: 15. The CDR3 sequence is 15 residues long. CDR3 in amino acids: CATARGGLVGNEQFF. CDR3 coding DNA: TGCGCCACCGCCCGGGGAGGACTAGTAGGCAATGAGCAGTTCTTC.

This clone was observed a handful of times. V and J are TRBV28 and TRBJ2-1, with D perhaps TRBD1 (5 bases). V was shortened by 7 bases and J by 2 bases, with 12 bases between the two germline ends. The germline CDR1 and CDR2 sequences are MDHEN and SYDVKM. The CDR3 consists of 14 residues. The CDR3 DNA follows: TGTGCCAGCAAGAGCAGGGTTCCCTACAATGAGCAGTTCTTC. The encoded protein is CASKSRVPYNEQFF.

The chain recombines TRBV9 with TRBJ1-1; TRBD1 is a possible D gene (6 bases). The CDR3 is 16 amino acids. V shed 0 bases and J shed 4 bases, with 16 bases lying between them. CDR1 and CDR2 (germline): SGDLS, YYNGEE. In nucleotides, the CDR3 is TGTGCCAGCAGCGTAGCCGAGAGGGGGGGAGCCACTGAAGCTTTCTTT. Translating it yields CASSVAERGGATEAFF.

This clone occurred a few times. The rearrangement joins TRBV7-9 to TRBJ2-1, with 8 positions matching TRBD2. CDR1 is SEHNR and CDR2 is FQNEAQ in the germline V gene (reference sequence). J was trimmed by 7 bases and V by 5 bases; bases with no gene match: 19. The CDR3 has 18 residues. CDR3 protein: CASSPSLRLAPLGNEQFF. The CDR3 DNA is TGTGCCAGCAGCCCATCCCTTCGACTAGCGCCCCTAGGAAATGAGCAGTTCTTC.

V and J are TRBV2 and TRBJ1-4; 7 positions agree with TRBD1. This CDR3 comprises 14 residues. Germline V gene data show CDR1 as SNHLY and CDR2 as FYNNEI. The junction had 8 bases not matched to a gene; V was cut back by 8 bases and J by 5 bases. CDR3: CASERGPPNEKLFF. Here the CDR3 DNA reads TGTGCCAGCGAAAGGGGGCCACCGAATGAAAAACTGTTTTTT. Full variable domain (missing parts from reference TRBV2 and TRBJ1-4): EPEVTQTPSHQVTQMGQEVILRCVPISNHLYFYWYRQILGQKVEFLVSFYNNEISEKSEIFDDQFSVERPDGSNFTLKIRSTKLEDSAMYFCASERGPPNEKLFFGSGTQLSVL.

The chain couples TRBV28 to TRBJ2-7; D perhaps matches TRBD2 (6 bases). V lost 2 bases to trimming and J lost 3 bases, with 14 bases between them. This CDR3 contains 15 residues. Germline V lookup: CDR1 MDHEN, CDR2 SYDVKM. CDR3 loop: CASSLGPGSSYEQYF. Here the CDR3 DNA reads TGTGCCAGCAGTTTAGGCCCCGGGAGTAGCTACGAGCAGTACTTC.